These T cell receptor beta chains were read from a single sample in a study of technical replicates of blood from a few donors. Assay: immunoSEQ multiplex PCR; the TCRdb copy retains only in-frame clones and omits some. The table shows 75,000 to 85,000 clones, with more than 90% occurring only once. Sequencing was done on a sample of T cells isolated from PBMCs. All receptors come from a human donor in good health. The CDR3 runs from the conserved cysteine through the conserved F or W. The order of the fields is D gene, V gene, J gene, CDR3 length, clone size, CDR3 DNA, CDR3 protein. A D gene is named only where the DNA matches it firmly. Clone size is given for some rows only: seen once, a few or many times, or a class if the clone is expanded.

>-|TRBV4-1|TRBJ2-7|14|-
TGCGCCAGCAGCCCAAGTGGAGACTACTACGAGCAGTACTTC
CASSPSGDYYEQYF
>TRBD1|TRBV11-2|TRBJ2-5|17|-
TGTGCCAGCAGCTTACCCCCGGTAGGGGACAGACAAGAGACCCAGTACTTC
CASSLPPVGDRQETQYF
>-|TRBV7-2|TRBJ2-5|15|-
TGTGCCAGCAGCTCAGGACAGCCTGGAGGAGAGACCCAGTACTTC
CASSSGQPGGETQYF
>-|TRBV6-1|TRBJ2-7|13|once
TGTGCCAGCAGTACAGGGCTATTCTACGAGCAGTACTTC
CASSTGLFYEQYF
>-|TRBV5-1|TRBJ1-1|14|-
TGCGCCAGCAGCTTCCGGGACACCAACACTGAAGCTTTCTTT
CASSFRDTNTEAFF
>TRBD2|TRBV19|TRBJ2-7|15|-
TGTGCCAGTAGTATAGTAGGTAGCGGGAACGACGAGCAGTACTTC
CASSIVGSGNDEQYF
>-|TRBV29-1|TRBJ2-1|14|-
TGCAGCGTTGAACCGACAAGATCCTACAATGAGCAGTTCTTC
CSVEPTRSYNEQFF
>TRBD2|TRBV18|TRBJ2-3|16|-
TGTGCCAGCTCACCATCGCGGGAGTCAGGCACAGATACGCAGTATTTT
CASSPSRESGTDTQYF
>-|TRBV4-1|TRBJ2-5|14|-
TGCGCCAGCAGCCAAGATTCGGGGGTAGGGACCCAGTACTTC
CASSQDSGVGTQYF
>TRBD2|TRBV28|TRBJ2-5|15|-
TGTGCCAGCTGGACTAGCGGGAGTATGTTAGAGACCCAGTACTTC
CASWTSGSMLETQYF
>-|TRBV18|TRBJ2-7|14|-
TGTGCCAGCTCACCGAGGGACACCTCCTACGAGCAGTACTTC
CASSPRDTSYEQYF
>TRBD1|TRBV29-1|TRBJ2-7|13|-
TGCAGCGTTGATACCGGGACAGGGACCGAGCAGTACTTC
CSVDTGTGTEQYF
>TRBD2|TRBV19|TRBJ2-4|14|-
TGTGCCAGTAGCCTCCCAATGGGAGGGAGCATTCAGTACTTC
CASSLPMGGSIQYF
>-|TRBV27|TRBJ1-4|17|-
TGTGCCAGCAGTTTAATCCCCCAGGGTAGAGGTAATGAAAAACTGTTTTTT
CASSLIPQGRGNEKLFF
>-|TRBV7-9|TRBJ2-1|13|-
TGTGCCAGCAGCGAGGGTGGGTACAATGAGCAGTTCTTC
CASSEGGYNEQFF
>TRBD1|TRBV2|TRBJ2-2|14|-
TGTGCCAGCAGTGTAGGGACAGGGACCGGGGAGCTGTTTTTT
CASSVGTGTGELFF
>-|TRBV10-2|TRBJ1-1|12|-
TGCGCCAGCTACGACAGTGGTACTGAAGCTTTCTTT
CASYDSGTEAFF
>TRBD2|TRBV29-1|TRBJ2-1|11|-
TGCAGCGTTGTGGGGGGGAATGAGCAGTTCTTC
CSVVGGNEQFF
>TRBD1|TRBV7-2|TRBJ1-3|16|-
TGTGCCAGCAGCCTAGCAAGGACAGGCGATCGAAACACCATATATTTT
CASSLARTGDRNTIYF
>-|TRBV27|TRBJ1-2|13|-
TGTGCCAGCAGTGTACAGGGACACTATGGCTACACCTTC
CASSVQGHYGYTF
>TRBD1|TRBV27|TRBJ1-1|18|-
TGTGCCAGCAGTTTATCCGCGGGACAGGGAGGTTTGAACACTGAAGCTTTCTTT
CASSLSAGQGGLNTEAFF
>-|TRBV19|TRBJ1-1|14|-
TGTGCCAGTAGTATACGGGAAGGAGGGTTAGAAGCTTTCTTT
CASSIREGGLEAFF
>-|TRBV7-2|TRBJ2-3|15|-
TGTGCCAGCAGCTCACCAGGACAGAGGGCGGATACGCAGTATTTT
CASSSPGQRADTQYF
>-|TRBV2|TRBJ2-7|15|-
TGTGCCAGCTCCGCCTCGGGACTCACTCGGCACGAGCAGTACTTC
CASSASGLTRHEQYF
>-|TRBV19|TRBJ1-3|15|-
TGTGCCAGTAGTTCTCTAACAGGGATTGGAAACACCATATATTTT
CASSSLTGIGNTIYF
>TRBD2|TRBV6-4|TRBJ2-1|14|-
TGTGCCAGCAGTGCCAGCGGGGTCTACAATGAGCAGTTCTTC
CASSASGVYNEQFF
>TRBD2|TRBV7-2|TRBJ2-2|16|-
TGTGCCAGCAGCCCAACTAGCGTTTCGAACACCGGGGAGCTGTTTTTT
CASSPTSVSNTGELFF
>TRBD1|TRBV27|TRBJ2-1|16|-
TGTGCCAGCAGTTTATTACAGGGGCAGAGAGACAATGAGCAGTTCTTC
CASSLLQGQRDNEQFF
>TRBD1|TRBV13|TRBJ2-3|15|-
TGTGCCAGCAGCATTCCGGGACAGGGTCAAGATACGCAGTATTTT
CASSIPGQGQDTQYF
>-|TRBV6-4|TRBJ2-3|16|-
TGTGCCAGCAGTGACAGGGCGGCGGGCCTCACAGATACGCAGTATTTT
CASSDRAAGLTDTQYF
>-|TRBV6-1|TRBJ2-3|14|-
TGTGCCAGCACTCCCCTGCGAGGCGGAGATACGCAGTATTTT
CASTPLRGGDTQYF
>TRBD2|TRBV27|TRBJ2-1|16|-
TGTGCCAGCAGTTTATCCCTAGGACTAGCGCGGAATGAGCAGTTCTTC
CASSLSLGLARNEQFF
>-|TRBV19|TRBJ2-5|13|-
TGTGCCAGTAGTGCCCAGGGTCAAGAGACCCAGTACTTC
CASSAQGQETQYF
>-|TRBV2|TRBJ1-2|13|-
TGTGCCAGCAGACTGTTCGGGCAGGGTGGCTACACCTTC
CASRLFGQGGYTF
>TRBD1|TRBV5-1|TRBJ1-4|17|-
TGCGCCAGCAGCCTTAGAGGACAGGGGGCAGCTAATGAAAAACTGTTTTTT
CASSLRGQGAANEKLFF
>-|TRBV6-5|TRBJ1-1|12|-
TGTGCCAGCAGCCGACTGGGCACTGAAGCTTTCTTT
CASSRLGTEAFF
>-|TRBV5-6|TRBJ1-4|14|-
TGTGCCAGCAGCCACGATATTGAGGATGAAAAACTGTTTTTT
CASSHDIEDEKLFF
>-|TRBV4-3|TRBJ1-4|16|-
TGCGCCAGCAGCCAAGATTATGGGCCAGGGCGTGAAAAACTGTTTTTT
CASSQDYGPGREKLFF
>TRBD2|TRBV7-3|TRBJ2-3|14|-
TGTGCCAGCAGCTGGGGCGGGAGCCCAGATACGCAGTATTTT
CASSWGGSPDTQYF
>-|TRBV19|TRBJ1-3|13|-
TGTGCCACTAGGGTAGTCGGTGGAAACACCATATATTTT
CATRVVGGNTIYF
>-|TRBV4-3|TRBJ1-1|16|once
TGCGCCAGCAGCCAAGATTTCGGGGAGGGGAACACTGAAGCTTTCTTT
CASSQDFGEGNTEAFF
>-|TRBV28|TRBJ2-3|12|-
TGTGCCAGCAGTTTCAGACTCAGGGCGCAGTATTTT
CASSFRLRAQYF
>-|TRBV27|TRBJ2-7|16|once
TGTGCCAGCAGTTTCTCAGCAGGGCCTTTCTCCTACGAGCAGTACTTC
CASSFSAGPFSYEQYF
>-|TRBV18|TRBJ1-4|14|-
TGTGCCAGCTCACCACGCACGGCTAATGAAAAACTGTTTTTT
CASSPRTANEKLFF
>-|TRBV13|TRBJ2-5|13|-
TGTGCCAGCAGCCTCCGGTTGGAAGAGACCCAGTACTTC
CASSLRLEETQYF
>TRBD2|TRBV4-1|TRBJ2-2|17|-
TGCGCCAGCAGCCAAGTACTAGCGGGAGGGCTTAGCGGGGAGCTGTTTTTT
CASSQVLAGGLSGELFF
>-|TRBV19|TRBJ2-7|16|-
TGTGCCAGTAGTATGGTTGGGGCAGGGGTAAGTTCAGAGCAGTACTTC
CASSMVGAGVSSEQYF
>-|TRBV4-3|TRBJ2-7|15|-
TGCGCCAGCAGCCTTGCCCGGGGGTATGCTTCCGAGCAGTACTTC
CASSLARGYASEQYF
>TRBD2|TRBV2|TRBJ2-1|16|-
TGTGCCAGCAGTGTGAGTCAAGTGCTAGCGGGAAATGAGCAGTTCTTC
CASSVSQVLAGNEQFF
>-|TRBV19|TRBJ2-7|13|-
TGTGCCAGTGGACCGGACAGAGAGTACGAGCAGTACTTC
CASGPDREYEQYF
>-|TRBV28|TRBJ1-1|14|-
TGTGCCAGCAGCCCCAGGCAGGGATGGACTGAAGCTTTCTTT
CASSPRQGWTEAFF
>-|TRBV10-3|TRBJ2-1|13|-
TGTGCCATATACAGGAGCTCCTACAATGAGCAGTTCTTC
CAIYRSSYNEQFF
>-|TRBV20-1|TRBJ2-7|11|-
TGCAGTGCCCACTCGGGGTACGAGCAGTACTTC
CSAHSGYEQYF